Each of the 12 T cell receptor beta chains below was sequenced from the same sample in a study of blood T cell repertoires in COVID-19. Method: immunoSEQ multiplex PCR; TCRdb's copy keeps in-frame clones and lacks some. Of around 150,000 clones in the sample, roughly 82% were seen once. The specimen sequenced was peripheral blood. The source of these receptors is a woman aged 45-65 years in a cohort sampled during active or convalescent COVID-19.

This clone has just one count. The V gene is TRBV7-6, the J gene TRBJ2-7; 7 bases align to TRBD1. In germline, CDR1 is SGHVS, CDR2 FNYEAQ. Unmatched junction bases numbered 2, after V lost 0 bases and J lost 0 bases. The CDR3 totals 15 residues. In DNA, the CDR3 is TGTGCCAGCAGCTTAGCAGGGGACAGCTCCTACGAGCAGTACTTC. Its translation is CASSLAGDSSYEQYF.

For this clone: Within the sample, other DNA sequences also encode this same CDR3. The chain uses TRBV11-2 and TRBJ1-1; possible D gene TRBD1, 5 bases. Germline V CDR1 and CDR2: SGHAT, FQNNGV. The CDR3 totals 14 residues. V dropped 3 bases and J dropped 5 bases, with 13 bases sitting between them. DNA of the CDR3: TGTGCCAGCAGCTTTGACAGAGGATCAACTGAAGCTTTCTTT. Its protein product is CASSFDRGSTEAFF.

V and J are TRBV7-9 and TRBJ2-7, with D possibly being TRBD2 (7 bases). The germline V gene has CDR1 SEHNR and CDR2 FQNEAQ (reference sequence). This CDR3 is 17 amino acids long. The V gene lost 5 bases and the J gene lost 3 bases, with 23 bases spanning the gap. The CDR3: CASSLQGSASGFYEQYF. CDR3 DNA sequence: TGTGCCAGCAGCCTCCAGGGGTCGGCTAGCGGTTTCTACGAGCAGTACTTC. The full variable domain, in which reference TRBV7-9 and TRBJ2-7 provide the parts outside the CDR3, is DTGVSQNPRHKITKRGQNVTFRCDPISEHNRLYWYRQTLGQGPEFLTYFQNEAQLEKSRLLSDRFSAERPKGSFSTLEIQRTEQGDSAMYLCASSLQGSASGFYEQYFGPGTRLTVT.

This chain uses TRBV6-5 with TRBJ2-7, with D tentatively TRBD2 (7 bases). V was pared by 5 bases and J by 4 bases, with 18 bases between. In germline, CDR1 is MNHEY, CDR2 SVGAGI. CDR3 length: 15 residues. CDR3 sequence (DNA): TGTGCCAGCAGTCCCTTGGGGGGGGGCTCTTACGAGCAGTACTTC. This translates into CASSPLGGGSYEQYF.

V usage is TRBV19 and J usage is TRBJ2-3; D gene uncertain. Germline CDR1 LNHDA, CDR2 SQIVND (reference sequence). The CDR3 extends over 13 amino acids. V dropped 7 bases and J dropped 2 bases, with 10 bases sitting between them. CDR3 coding DNA: TGTGCCAGTACCCCTGGCCCCACAGATACGCAGTATTTT. Translation: CASTPGPTDTQYF.

As regards this clone: An end of the junction differs from the germline gene, which may be a read error. V usage is TRBV2 and J usage is TRBJ1-5; tentatively, D is TRBD1 (6 bases). The germline V gene encodes CDR1 SNHLY and CDR2 FYNNEI. The CDR3 totals 12 residues. In nucleotides, the CDR3 is TGTGCCAGCAGGACTCCTTCCGGGACAACCTCCTTT. This gives the protein CASRTPSGTTSF.

The chain recombines TRBV11-1 with TRBJ2-5, with 7 bases lining up with TRBD2. The CDR3 length is 15 residues. Germline-derived CDR1 and CDR2 are SGHAT and FQDESV (reference sequence). V lost 5 bases and J lost 5; bases outside the gene matches: 11. The CDR3 nucleotides read TGTGCCAGCAGCCCACATGGGGGGGAAGGCGAGACCCAGTACTTC. This encodes CASSPHGGEGETQYF.

The chain recombines TRBV20-1 with TRBJ2-1; unclear D gene. Trimming took off 4 bases at V and 3 bases at J, with 4 bases between the two ends. The CDR3 totals 11 residues. Germline CDR1 DFQATT, CDR2 SNEGSKA (reference sequence). CDR3 sequence (DNA): TGCAGTGCTACTAGCTACAATGAGCAGTTCTTC. Residues: CSATSYNEQFF.

This rearrangement joins TRBV14 to TRBJ2-3; the D gene is possibly TRBD2 (5 bases). This CDR3 is 14 amino acids long. Looked up from germline, CDR1 is SGHDN and CDR2 is FVKESK. V lost 4 bases and J lost 6, with 14 bases in between. This chain's CDR3 is CASSLSGVADTQYF. The CDR3 bases are TGTGCCAGCAGCCTCTCCGGGGTAGCGGATACGCAGTATTTT.

V and J are TRBV7-9 and TRBJ1-6; D is perhaps TRBD1 (5 bases). V gave up 6 bases and J gave up 1 base, with 13 bases separating them. Germline V gene sequence: CDR1 SEHNR, CDR2 FQNEAQ (reference sequence). This CDR3 region has 16 residues. The CDR3 DNA is TGTGCCAGCAGACGACAGTCGAATTCCTATAATTCACCCCTCCACTTT. This sequence encodes CASRRQSNSYNSPLHF.

The chain is built from TRBV7-2 and TRBJ1-5, with D uncertain. The germline V gene has CDR1 SGHTA and CDR2 FQGNSA. CDR3 length equals 15 residues. V lost 4 bases and J 1 base, leaving 11 bases between the germline ends. CDR3 sequence (DNA): TGTGCCAGCAGCTCCTCAGACATAAGCAATCAGCCCCAGCATTTT. Residues: CASSSSDISNQPQHF.

V and J are TRBV4-1 and TRBJ2-3, with TRBD1 as a possible D gene (6 bases). From germline, CDR1 is MGHRA and CDR2 YSYEKL. V was trimmed by 4 bases and J by 2 bases, leaving 13 bases between them. CDR3 size: 15 residues. CDR3 sequence (DNA): TGCGCCAGCAGCCCAGACGGACAGTACACAGATACGCAGTATTTT. It encodes CASSPDGQYTDTQYF.